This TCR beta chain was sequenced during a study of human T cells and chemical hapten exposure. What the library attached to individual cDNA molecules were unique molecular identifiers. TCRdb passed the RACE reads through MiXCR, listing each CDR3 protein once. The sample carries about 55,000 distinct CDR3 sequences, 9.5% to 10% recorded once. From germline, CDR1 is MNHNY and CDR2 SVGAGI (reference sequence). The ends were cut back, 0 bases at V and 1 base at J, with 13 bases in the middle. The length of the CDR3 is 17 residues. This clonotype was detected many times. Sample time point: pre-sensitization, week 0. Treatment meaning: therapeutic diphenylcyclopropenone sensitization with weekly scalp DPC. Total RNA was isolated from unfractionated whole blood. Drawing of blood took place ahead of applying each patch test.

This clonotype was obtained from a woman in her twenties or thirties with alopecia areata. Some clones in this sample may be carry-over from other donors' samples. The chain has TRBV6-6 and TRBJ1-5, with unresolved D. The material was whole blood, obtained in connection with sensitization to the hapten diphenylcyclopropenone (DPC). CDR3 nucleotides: TGTGCCAGCAGTTACTCGATGGAAGGGAGCAGCAATCAGCCCCAGCATTTT. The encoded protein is CASSYSMEGSSNQPQHF.